One sample yielded the 22 T cell receptor beta chains listed below, sequenced in a study of cytomegalovirus exposure and HLA in healthy donors. Primers for the PCR totalled 60 Vbeta and 13 Jbeta. Data came from immunoSEQ multiplex PCR; TCRdb stores just in-frame clones and leaves some out. The table has 95,000 to 100,000 clones, roughly 82% seen once. Material: PBMCs. These receptors came from a man aged 45-65 years in good health and CMV-seronegative.

This rearrangement joins TRBV19 to TRBJ2-5, with 10 bases fitting TRBD1. The CDR3 covers 13 residues. V lost 4 bases to trimming and J lost 7 bases; unmatched junction nucleotides: 3. Germline V CDR1 and CDR2: LNHDA, SQIVND (reference sequence). For the CDR3, the DNA is TGTGCCAGTAGTACTGACAGGGGGCGGACCCAGTACTTC. Its translation: CASSTDRGRTQYF.

The V gene is TRBV27, the J gene TRBJ2-2, with D tentatively TRBD1 (6 bases). Germline V gene lookup returns CDR1 MNHEY and CDR2 SMNVEV (reference sequence). This CDR3 has 13 amino acids. V dropped 7 bases and J dropped 6 bases, with 12 bases sitting between them. CDR3 loop: CASTLGASGELFF. CDR3 nucleotide sequence: TGTGCCAGCACTCTGGGGGCCTCCGGGGAGCTGTTTTTT.

The chain links TRBV5-1 to TRBJ1-4, with 9 bases that match TRBD1. The CDR3 is 15 amino acids. CDR1 and CDR2 from the germline V gene are SGHRS and YFSETQ. Germline trimming cut 4 bases from V and 7 bases from J; bases unmatched to any gene: 8. CDR3 DNA: TGCGCCAGCAGCCAACCGGGACAGGGAAGTGAAAAACTGTTTTTT. Residues: CASSQPGQGSEKLFF.

The chain is built from TRBV10-3 and TRBJ2-5, with D unresolved. Trimming shortened V by 5 bases and J by 3 bases, and 10 bases separated the two germline ends. There are 13 residues in the CDR3. Germline V gives CDR1 ENHRY, CDR2 SYGVKD. CDR3 residues: CAISLLEKETQYF. CDR3 bases: TGTGCCATCAGTTTATTAGAGAAAGAGACCCAGTACTTC.

The rearrangement links TRBV4-1 to TRBJ2-7; D is possibly TRBD2 (7 bases). This CDR3 contains 16 residues. Germline V gene data show CDR1 as MGHRA and CDR2 as YSYEKL. V was cut by 5 bases and J by 4 bases, with 21 bases left in between. CDR3: CASSSPGGGGAYEQYF. In DNA form, the CDR3 reads TGCGCCAGCAGCTCCCCTGGGGGGGGCGGGGCTTACGAGCAGTACTTC.

The chain recombines TRBV18 with TRBJ2-3, with D unresolved. Trimming stripped 4 bases from V and 1 base from J, with 12 bases between. The germline gives CDR1 KGHSH, CDR2 LQKENI. The CDR3 consists of 15 residues. The CDR3 is CASSQNPGGTDTQYF. As DNA, the CDR3 is TGTGCCAGCTCACAAAATCCCGGAGGCACAGATACGCAGTATTTT.

The chain carries TRBV28 and TRBJ1-4, with D perhaps TRBD1 (5 bases). The V gene lost 6 bases and the J gene lost 8 bases, with 13 bases spanning the gap. This CDR3 comprises 13 residues. Germline V CDR1 and CDR2: MDHEN, SYDVKM. CDR3: CASSSGRGEKLFF. CDR3 nucleotides: TGTGCCAGCAGCTCAGGGAGGGGAGAAAAACTGTTTTTT.

This chain joins TRBV19 and TRBJ1-3; unclear D gene. V gave up 6 bases and J gave up 2 bases, with 8 bases separating them. Germline-derived CDR1 and CDR2 are LNHDA and SQIVND (reference sequence). The CDR3 has 13 residues. The CDR3 coding sequence is TGTGCCAGTAGCCCTGACACTGGAAACACCATATATTTT. Encoded protein: CASSPDTGNTIYF.

This clone appeared a few times. Compared with germline, one end of the junction differs, possibly owing to a read error. Other DNA sequences in this sample translate to the same CDR3. The DNA for the CDR3 is TGTTCCAGCCAGGGGTTGGATGAAAAACTGTTTTTT. Protein sequence: CSSQGLDEKLFF. V usage is TRBV7-9 and J usage is TRBJ1-4, with TRBD1 as a possible D gene (6 bases). CDR1 and CDR2 (germline): SEHNR, FQNEAQ (reference sequence). The CDR3 covers 12 residues.

This clone was detected a few times. This chain joins TRBV15 and TRBJ2-7; unclear D gene. Germline assignment: CDR1 LNHNV and CDR2 YYDKDF (reference sequence). This CDR3 is built from 13 residues. V shed 5 bases and J shed 7 bases, with 15 bases lying between them. CDR3 in amino acids: CATSLPGIGEQYF. The CDR3 bases are TGTGCCACCAGCTTACCAGGAATTGGGGAGCAGTACTTC. Full variable domain (missing parts from reference TRBV15 and TRBJ2-7): DAMVIQNPRYQVTQFGKPVTLSCSQTLNHNVMYWYQQKSSQAPKLLFHYYDKDFNNEADTPDNFQSRRPNTSFCFLDIRSPGLGDTAMYLCATSLPGIGEQYFGPGTRLTVT.

This sequence joins TRBV9 and TRBJ2-1, with 9 positions matching TRBD2. The ends lost 2 bases at V and 3 bases at J; junction bases unmatched: 9. Germline values: CDR1 SGDLS, CDR2 YYNGEE. CDR3 length equals 17 residues. For the CDR3, the DNA is TGTGCCAGCAGCGTTGGAGTTAGCGGGAGCTTCTACAATGAGCAGTTCTTC. It specifies CASSVGVSGSFYNEQFF.

The chain joins TRBV6-1 to TRBJ2-1; TRBD2 agrees at 7 bases. The CDR3 is made up of 15 amino acids. Losses at the gene ends were 4 bases for V and 0 bases for J; bases not matched to a gene: 3. Germline V gene lookup returns CDR1 MNHNS and CDR2 SASEGT. CDR3 in DNA: TGTGCCAGCAGTGGGACTAGGAGCTCCTACAATGAGCAGTTCTTC. It translates to CASSGTRSSYNEQFF.

This chain uses TRBV5-1 with TRBJ2-1; 7 bases align to TRBD1. The germline gives CDR1 SGHRS, CDR2 YFSETQ. With V trimmed by 4 bases and J by 2 bases, 9 bases remained unmatched. This CDR3 comprises 16 residues. CDR3 DNA: TGCGCCAGCAGCGATAAGGGGGCAGGAACCTACAATGAGCAGTTCTTC. Encoded protein: CASSDKGAGTYNEQFF.

This rearrangement joins TRBV7-2 to TRBJ1-5; no clear D. Trimming removed 8 bases at V and 5 bases at J, with 7 bases between. The CDR3 runs 11 residues. Germline CDR1 is SGHTA and CDR2 is FQGNSA. The CDR3 protein is CASRFHQPQHF. CDR3 coding DNA: TGTGCCAGCCGGTTTCATCAGCCCCAGCATTTT.

The V and J genes are TRBV18 and TRBJ2-1; TRBD2 might be the D (7 bases). Trimming removed 1 base at V and 4 bases at J, with 11 bases between. Germline V gives CDR1 KGHSH, CDR2 LQKENI. CDR3 length: 15 amino acids. CDR3 bases: TGTGCCAGCTCACCACAGGGGGAGGGATACAATGAGCAGTTCTTC. Translated: CASSPQGEGYNEQFF.

This clone was observed a single time. The V call is TRBV30, the J call TRBJ1-1, with D hard to call. The V gene lost 3 bases and the J gene lost 1 base, with 9 bases spanning the gap. Germline CDR1 GTSNPN, CDR2 SVGIG (reference sequence). The CDR3 has 13 amino acids. CDR3 in DNA: TGTGCCTGGAGGGCGACGGGGAACACTGAAGCTTTCTTT. Translated: CAWRATGNTEAFF.

The J gene is TRBJ2-7, the V gene TRBV6-1, with 7 bases lining up with TRBD1. Germline V lookup: CDR1 MNHNS, CDR2 SASEGT. The V gene end was trimmed by 4 bases and the J gene end by 0 bases; junction bases not matched to a gene: 12. This CDR3 contains 17 residues. CDR3 residues: CASSAQNTGAYSYEQYF. In DNA form, the CDR3 reads TGTGCCAGCAGTGCCCAAAATACAGGGGCCTACTCCTACGAGCAGTACTTC.

This clone was detected once. The chain is built from TRBV28 and TRBJ1-2; D remains unclear. Germline CDR1 reads MDHEN; CDR2 reads SYDVKM. V shed 2 bases and J shed 4 bases, with 17 bases lying between them. This CDR3 comprises 16 residues. This CDR3 reads CASSLTTPGQTYGYTF. In nucleotides, the CDR3 is TGTGCCAGCAGTTTAACCACCCCTGGGCAGACCTATGGCTACACCTTC.

This chain joins TRBV4-2 and TRBJ2-1; no firm D call. Deletions cut 0 bases from V and 4 bases from J, with 13 bases between. This CDR3 comprises 16 residues. Germline V gene lookup returns CDR1 LGHNA and CDR2 YNFKEQ. CDR3 region: CASSQDMARRYNEQFF. For the CDR3, the DNA is TGTGCCAGCAGCCAAGATATGGCTAGAAGGTACAATGAGCAGTTCTTC.

V gene TRBV5-1 combines with J gene TRBJ2-5, with D maybe TRBD2 (6 bases). Trimming took off 1 base at V and 5 bases at J, with 15 bases between the two ends. The CDR3 runs 15 residues. The germline CDR1 and CDR2 sequences are SGHRS and YFSETQ. CDR3 loop: CASSLQMGRQETQYF. DNA for the CDR3: TGCGCCAGCAGCTTGCAGATGGGGAGGCAGGAGACCCAGTACTTC. Full variable domain (missing parts from reference TRBV5-1 and TRBJ2-5): KAGVTQTPRYLIKTRGQQVTLSCSPISGHRSVSWYQQTPGQGLQFLFEYFSETQRNKGNFPGRFSGRQFSNSRSEMNVSTLELGDSALYLCASSLQMGRQETQYFGPGTRLLVL.

This rearrangement joins TRBV28 to TRBJ2-4, with 8 bases aligning to TRBD2. The CDR3 has 14 residues. J was trimmed by 0 bases and V by 7 bases; bases with no gene match: 2. CDR1 and CDR2 from the germline V gene are MDHEN and SYDVKM. CDR3 bases: TGTGCCAGCACGCGGGGGGCAGCCAAAAACATTCAGTACTTC. Translating it yields CASTRGAAKNIQYF. Full variable domain (outside the CDR3, taken from reference TRBV28 and TRBJ2-4): DVKVTQSSRYLVKRTGEKVFLECVQDMDHENMFWYRQDPGLGLRLIYFSYDVKMKEKGDIPEGYSVSREKKERFSLILESASTNQTSMYLCASTRGAAKNIQYFGAGTRLSVL.

In its sample, this clone was seen once. This chain joins TRBV7-2 and TRBJ2-7; the D gene is possibly TRBD2 (5 bases). This CDR3 has 15 residues. Per germline, CDR1 SGHTA and CDR2 FQGNSA. V was trimmed by 3 bases and J by 1 base, leaving 13 bases between them. CDR3 nucleotide sequence: TGTGCCAGCAGCTTTAACCGGGGATTATCCTACGAGCAGTACTTC. Its protein is CASSFNRGLSYEQYF.